The rows below give T cell receptor beta chains drawn from one sample of a study of blood T cell repertoires in COVID-19. Method: immunoSEQ multiplex PCR; TCRdb's copy keeps in-frame clones and lacks some. The repertoire consists of 250,000 to 350,000 clones, with around 91% occurring once and the leading ten covering 9.5% to 15%. The sequencing sample was made of peripheral blood. These receptors all stem from a woman in her sixties or seventies with acute or convalescent COVID-19. Each CDR3 is given with its conserved first and last residue.

V,J,CDR3
TRBV18,TRBJ1-2,CASSPLTGTGLSGYTF
TRBV3-1/TRBV3-2,TRBJ2-6,CASSQDGGGDSSGANVLTF
TRBV28,TRBJ1-1,CASSGRSGTEAFF
TRBV9,TRBJ2-1,CASSVVAAYNEQFF
TRBV7-8,TRBJ2-3,CASSLGGLAGRYTTDTQYF
TRBV2,TRBJ2-7,CASTRSSYEQYF
TRBV7-2,TRBJ1-2,CASSLVGGISSNYGYTF
TRBV12-5,TRBJ1-2,CASGLGRPGTGVYTF
TRBV24-1,TRBJ1-1,CATSGADSYSEAFF
TRBV5-6,TRBJ2-1,CASSLALSYNEQFF
TRBV29-1,TRBJ2-5,CSVSLAQETQYF
TRBV19,TRBJ1-2,CASQTRPRGKANYGYTF
TRBV5-4,TRBJ2-7,CASSFEAGEQYF
TRBV7-9,TRBJ1-4,CASQGRGGEKLFF
TRBV6-5,TRBJ1-3,CASSYSHSGNTIYF
TRBV3-1/TRBV3-2,TRBJ1-2,CASSPGQGVYGYTF
TRBV7-9,TRBJ1-2,CASSLVQGFGYGYTF
TRBV10-3,TRBJ1-1,CAIRDRTSNTEAFF
TRBV29-1,TRBJ2-7,CSVGQYEQYF
TRBV19,TRBJ2-1,CASSIDGGTSGYNEQFF
TRBV7-2,TRBJ2-2,CASSLAGTNTGELFF
TRBV4-3,TRBJ1-1,CASSQDRVRGTEAFF
TRBV28,TRBJ2-1,CASSLFGQVDNEQFF
TRBV19,TRBJ2-7,CASSSGRGSYEQYF
TRBV5-5,TRBJ2-1,CASSFRTSGRANEQFF
TRBV28,TRBJ1-5,CASSKIRGGNQPQHF